What follows are 29 T cell receptor beta chains derived from one specimen sequenced in a study of blood T cell repertoires in COVID-19. The table came from immunoSEQ multiplex PCR; TCRdb's copy has only in-frame clones and leaves some out. The profile covers some 21,000 clones, with around three quarters appearing a single time and 9.5% to 15% taken by the ten largest. Source material: peripheral blood. The receptors come from a man aged 60 to 69 with active COVID-19.

J is TRBJ2-5 and V is TRBV4-1; the match to TRBD1 covers 7 bases. The germline V gene has CDR1 MGHRA and CDR2 YSYEKL. The CDR3 has 14 residues. J was trimmed by 4 bases and V by 0 bases; bases with no gene match: 2. The CDR3 DNA reads as TGCGCCAGCAGCCAAGATGCAGGGGGAGAGACCCAGTACTTC. Protein: CASSQDAGGETQYF.

This clone occurred once. The chain couples TRBV11-2 to TRBJ2-3, with 9 bases identical to TRBD2. The CDR3 is 17 residues long. The germline CDR1 and CDR2 sequences are SGHAT and FQNNGV. V lost 4 bases and J lost 4; bases outside the gene matches: 12. The CDR3, as DNA: TGTGCCAGCAGCTCCCAGGACTCGGCGGGAGGGCCAGATACGCAGTATTTT. Translated, it gives CASSSQDSAGGPDTQYF.

The chain uses TRBV5-1 and TRBJ2-2; 10 nucleotides agree with TRBD2. Germline assignment: CDR1 SGHRS and CDR2 YFSETQ. The CDR3 extends over 16 amino acids. The V segment lost 3 bases and the J segment 4 bases; nucleotides outside the gene matches: 6. The CDR3 here is CASSSILAGLTGELFF. CDR3 bases: TGCGCCAGCAGCTCGATACTAGCGGGACTCACCGGGGAGCTGTTTTTT.

The chain recombines TRBV2 with TRBJ1-5; 8 nucleotides agree with TRBD1. The junction had 3 bases not matched to a gene; V was cut back by 7 bases and J by 4 bases. CDR1 is SNHLY, CDR2 FYNNEI, per germline. This CDR3 region has 13 residues. CDR3 region: CASIQGANQPQHF. CDR3 DNA sequence: TGTGCCAGCATCCAGGGGGCGAATCAGCCCCAGCATTTT.

The rearrangement links TRBV9 to TRBJ1-3; unclear D gene. This CDR3 region has 16 residues. Germline CDR1 reads SGDLS; CDR2 reads YYNGEE. Trimming cost V 0 bases and J 7 bases, with 17 bases left between them. CDR3 protein: CASSVGGSHGGNTIYF. For the CDR3, the DNA is TGTGCCAGCAGCGTAGGTGGGAGCCATGGAGGGAACACCATATATTTT.

The chain combines TRBV10-3 with TRBJ2-6; 11 bases match TRBD1. Losses at the gene ends were 9 bases for V and 1 base for J; bases not matched to a gene: 8. Germline-derived CDR1 and CDR2 are ENHRY and SYGVKD. The CDR3 spans 17 residues. The CDR3 DNA reads as TGTGCCATAGCCCCGGGACAGGGGGAATCTGGGGCCAACGTCCTGACTTTC. It translates to CAIAPGQGESGANVLTF.

The rearrangement uses TRBV11-2 and TRBJ2-7; 10 bases align to TRBD2. Trimming took 5 bases from V and 0 from J; bases not matched to a gene: 7. The CDR3 contains 16 residues. CDR1 and CDR2 from the germline V gene are SGHAT and FQNNGV. CDR3 amino acids: CASSGAGTSVSYEQYF. The CDR3 bases are TGTGCCAGCAGCGGGGCCGGGACTAGCGTCTCCTACGAGCAGTACTTC.

The V and J genes are TRBV6-5 and TRBJ2-7; D is ambiguous. V lost 6 bases and J lost 0, with 12 bases in between. The CDR3 spans 14 residues. Per the germline V gene, CDR1 is MNHEY and CDR2 is SVGAGI. CDR3 DNA: TGTGCCAGCAGCCTTGCCCGGAGCTCCTACGAGCAGTACTTC. Protein: CASSLARSSYEQYF.

With respect to this clone: This sample also contains other DNA sequences that code for the same CDR3. The chain recombines TRBV19 with TRBJ2-2; D ambiguous. With 2 bases removed from V and 5 bases from J, the gap between germline ends came to 12 bases. The length of the CDR3 is 15 residues. CDR1 is LNHDA and CDR2 is SQIVND in the germline V gene (reference sequence). The CDR3 sequence: CASSIKAGTTGELFF. CDR3 nucleotide sequence: TGTGCCAGTAGTATAAAGGCAGGAACAACCGGGGAGCTGTTTTTT.

The chain combines TRBV6-5 with TRBJ2-1, with 7 bases aligning to TRBD1. The CDR3 covers 15 residues. The V segment lost 5 bases and the J segment 1 base; nucleotides outside the gene matches: 5. CDR1 and CDR2 from the germline V gene are MNHEY and SVGAGI. CDR3 amino acids: CASSRQGRSYNEQFF. CDR3 sequence (DNA): TGTGCCAGCAGTAGACAGGGAAGGTCCTACAATGAGCAGTTCTTC.

This clone appeared a single time. V usage is TRBV2 and J usage is TRBJ1-1; D is unclear. The germline gives CDR1 SNHLY, CDR2 FYNNEI. There are 11 residues in the CDR3. Trimming stripped 6 bases from V and 5 bases from J, with 7 bases between. The CDR3 sequence: CASRARTEAFF. The CDR3 DNA reads as TGTGCCAGCAGGGCTCGTACTGAAGCTTTCTTT.

This chain links TRBV24-1 with TRBJ2-7; 7 nucleotides match TRBD1. CDR1 is KGHDR and CDR2 is SFDVKD in the germline V gene. With 4 bases clipped from V and 2 bases from J, the junction kept 10 bases outside the gene matches. This CDR3 is built from 16 residues. CDR3 nucleotide sequence: TGTGCCACCAGTGAAGGAACAGGGGTCGTACCCTACGAGCAGTACTTC. Protein: CATSEGTGVVPYEQYF.

By proportion, this clone is medium-sized (0.01 to 0.1%). The chain links TRBV27 to TRBJ2-7, with D unclear. Between the trimmed V and J ends, which lost 5 bases and 3 bases, there was a span of 14 bases. The CDR3 contains 14 residues. In germline, CDR1 is MNHEY, CDR2 SMNVEV (reference sequence). The chain's CDR3 is CASSPSATLYEQYF. CDR3 coding DNA: TGTGCCAGCAGTCCGAGTGCCACTCTCTACGAGCAGTACTTC.

CDR3 region: CASSSFGGSSYNEQFF. The CDR3 DNA follows: TGTGCCAGCAGCTCCTTTGGCGGGAGCTCCTACAATGAGCAGTTCTTC. The chain carries TRBV5-4 and TRBJ2-1, with 7 bases fitting TRBD2. Germline V lookup: CDR1 SGHNT, CDR2 YYREEE (reference sequence). The CDR3 runs 16 residues. V trimming: 3 bases; J trimming: 0 bases; junction bases outside the gene matches: 6.

The chain recombines TRBV4-3 with TRBJ2-2; 10 nucleotides align to TRBD2. The CDR3 consists of 18 residues. CDR1 is LGHNA and CDR2 is YSLEER in the germline V gene. Trimming cost V 4 bases and J 0 bases; bases outside gene matches: 8. The CDR3 sequence: CASSRPSGSISNTGELFF. CDR3 DNA sequence: TGCGCCAGCAGCCGTCCTAGCGGGAGTATTTCGAACACCGGGGAGCTGTTTTTT.

The V call is TRBV18, the J call TRBJ2-7, with TRBD1 matching over 7 bases. Looked up from germline, CDR1 is KGHSH and CDR2 is LQKENI. V lost 10 bases to trimming and J lost 5 bases; unmatched junction nucleotides: 14. The CDR3 is 14 amino acids. The CDR3 DNA is TGTGCCACCCAGATCGACAGGGTCGCCCACGAGCAGTACTTC. Its protein is CATQIDRVAHEQYF.

The CDR3 bases are TGTGCCAGCAGTGACCTCCGGGGCTACACCTTC. This encodes CASSDLRGYTF. The rearrangement links TRBV25-1 to TRBJ1-2; D remains ambiguous. The length of the CDR3 is 11 residues. CDR1 MGHDK and CDR2 SYGVNS come from the germline V gene. The germline V and J ends were trimmed by 3 bases and 8 bases, with 7 bases remaining between them.

This clone is classed as medium-sized. The V call is TRBV4-1, the J call TRBJ2-7; D remains ambiguous. V lost 0 bases and J 4 bases, leaving 10 bases between the germline ends. CDR3 length: 14 residues. The germline V gene encodes CDR1 MGHRA and CDR2 YSYEKL. CDR3 bases: TGCGCCAGCAGCCAAGATTTGGGCTCTTACGAGCAGTACTTC. Translating it yields CASSQDLGSYEQYF.

This clone has just one count. V and J are TRBV11-2 and TRBJ2-3; D is unresolved. The CDR3 runs to 15 residues. V lost 2 bases and J lost 0, with 9 bases in between. Germline CDR1 SGHAT, CDR2 FQNNGV. CDR3 nucleotide sequence: TGTGCCAGCAGCTTACGCGGAGATAGCACAGATACGCAGTATTTT. The encoded protein is CASSLRGDSTDTQYF.

The chain has TRBV27 and TRBJ2-3, with 12 bases fitting TRBD2. Germline trimming cut 5 bases from V and 1 base from J; bases unmatched to any gene: 13. The germline V gene encodes CDR1 MNHEY and CDR2 SMNVEV (reference sequence). This CDR3 has 19 residues. As DNA, the CDR3 is TGTGCCAGCAGTCCCATAGCCCACACTAGCGGGAGGCGCACAGATACGCAGTATTTT. This encodes CASSPIAHTSGRRTDTQYF.

This rearrangement joins TRBV5-1 to TRBJ2-3; 9 bases line up with TRBD2. CDR3 size: 16 residues. V was pared by 0 bases and J by 3 bases, with 5 bases of the junction left unmatched. Per the germline V gene, CDR1 is SGHRS and CDR2 is YFSETQ. Here the CDR3 reads CASSLVSGSGTDTQYF. DNA for the CDR3: TGCGCCAGCAGCTTGGTTAGCGGGAGCGGAACAGATACGCAGTATTTT. Filled out from reference TRBV5-1 and TRBJ2-3, the complete variable domain reads KAGVTQTPRYLIKTRGQQVTLSCSPISGHRSVSWYQQTPGQGLQFLFEYFSETQRNKGNFPGRFSGRQFSNSRSEMNVSTLELGDSALYLCASSLVSGSGTDTQYFGPGTRLTVL.

The gene calls are TRBV21-1 and TRBJ2-7; TRBD1 reflects the table's D call only, with no check against the DNA. TRBV21-1 is marked as a pseudogene. The CDR3 extends over 15 amino acids. CDR3 in DNA: TGTGCCAGCGGTCAGACAGGGGTTAACTCCTACGAGCAGTACTTC. It translates to CASGQTGVNSYEQYF.

The rearrangement joins TRBV6-2 or TRBV6-3 to TRBJ1-1; D gene ambiguous. Germline loops: CDR1 MNHEY, CDR2 SVGEGT. Trimming removed 6 bases from V and 0 bases from J, with 14 bases in between. CDR3 size: 15 residues. CDR3 bases: TGTGCCAGCAGCAACACCCCAGGTATGAACACTGAAGCTTTCTTT. Translating gives CASSNTPGMNTEAFF.

CDR3 loop: CASSISSGGFSTDTQYF. The CDR3 DNA follows: TGTGCCAGTAGTATCTCTAGCGGGGGATTCAGCACAGATACGCAGTATTTT. The chain has TRBV19 and TRBJ2-3, with TRBD2 matching over 10 bases. V shed 3 bases, J shed 0 bases, and the junction held 6 bases outside the gene matches. Germline-derived CDR1 and CDR2 are LNHDA and SQIVND (reference sequence). This CDR3 is built from 17 residues.

The chain recombines TRBV9 with TRBJ2-5; D is possibly TRBD2 (6 bases). The V end was cut by 2 bases, the J end by 5 bases, with 16 bases between. This CDR3 comprises 15 residues. CDR1 is SGDLS, CDR2 YYNGEE, per germline. The CDR3 protein is CASSVTAGRQETQYF. The CDR3 DNA reads as TGTGCCAGCAGCGTCACCGCCGGGAGACAGGAGACCCAGTACTTC.

This chain connects TRBV7-3 to TRBJ2-1; 7 bases are shared with TRBD1. Germline V lookup: CDR1 SGHTA, CDR2 FQGTGA. The CDR3 length is 14 residues. V was pared by 2 bases and J by 4 bases, with 2 bases of the junction left unmatched. CDR3 nucleotide sequence: TGTGCCAGCAGCTTAGGGACAGAATACAATGAGCAGTTCTTC. It codes for CASSLGTEYNEQFF.

The chain employs TRBV7-9 and TRBJ2-5, with D possibly matching TRBD2 (6 bases). Trimming left V 1 base short and J 2 bases short, with 11 bases between. Germline assignment: CDR1 SEHNR and CDR2 FQNEAQ (reference sequence). The CDR3 is made up of 15 amino acids. CDR3 DNA: TGTGCCAGCAGCTTAGGGCTAGCGCATCAAGAGACCCAGTACTTC. It codes for CASSLGLAHQETQYF.

The V and J genes are TRBV19 and TRBJ2-1; weak D call: TRBD1 (5 bases). CDR3 length: 17 amino acids. The V gene's germline CDR1 is LNHDA and CDR2 SQIVND (reference sequence). Trimming left V 6 bases short and J 1 base short, with 19 bases between. The CDR3 reads CASRTQQVGPSYNEQFF. CDR3 nucleotides: TGTGCCAGTAGGACACAACAGGTGGGCCCTTCCTACAATGAGCAGTTCTTC.

In DNA form, the CDR3 reads TGTGCCAGCAGTGAACAGGGCTACGAGCAGTACTTC. It is translated as CASSEQGYEQYF. The chain uses TRBV25-1 and TRBJ2-7, with D possibly matching TRBD1 (5 bases). The CDR3 loop spans 12 amino acids. Germline lookup yields CDR1 MGHDK and CDR2 SYGVNS. The germline V and J ends were trimmed by 2 bases and 3 bases, with 5 bases remaining between them.